This T cell receptor beta chain derives from a study of regulatory T cells in long-lasting Graves disease. Trimming shortened V by 5 bases and J by 1 base, and 18 bases separated the two germline ends. CDR1 and CDR2 from the germline V gene are MNHEY and SVGEGT. This CDR3 is 17 amino acids long. Both iRepertoire HTBI primers and Arm-PCR of CDR3 regions were used to build the TCR beta libraries. TCRdb redid the calling of the multiplex PCR reads with MiXCR, one entry per CDR3 protein. The sample consists of hundreds of thousands of distinct CDR3 sequences, 13% of them appearing once. Specified time point: newly diagnosed GD, antithyroid drugs for less than 3 months. PBMCs were the source of the RNA used for TCR sequencing. This clonotype has a count of ten or more. The data were also submitted as part of a second study, on T cells in Graves' hyperthyroidism and ophthalmopathy.

This rearrangement joins TRBV6-2 or TRBV6-3 to TRBJ2-1; either TRBD1 or TRBD2 may supply D (6 bases each). The source was peripheral blood mononuclear cells (PBMCs), collected at new diagnosis, from a patient treated with antithyroid drugs. The source of this sequence is a man aged 25-45 years with Graves disease. CDR3 nucleotide sequence: TGTGCCAGCAGTGACTGCGGGACACCTAAATCCTACAATGAGCAGTTCTTC. This sequence encodes CASSDCGTPKSYNEQFF.